The 3 T cell receptor beta chains listed next were all sequenced from one sample in a study of blood T cells in healthy people across ages. The second PCR ran about 6 to 11 cycles with a sample-barcoded 5' primer and J-beta primers. TCRdb reprocessed the 5' RACE reads with MiXCR, giving one entry per CDR3 protein. Seen here are about 1.8 million distinct CDR3 sequences, about 50% observed once, and the top ten hold less than 2.5%. Sequenced sample: blood. The receptors come from a woman aged 35 to 49 in good health.

This clonotype was detected only a few times. This rearrangement joins TRBV20-1 to TRBJ2-7; 12 bases line up with TRBD1. The junction had 7 bases not matched to a gene; V was cut back by 3 bases and J by 7 bases. In germline, CDR1 is DFQATT, CDR2 SNEGSKA (reference sequence). The CDR3 totals 14 residues. The CDR3 loop reads CSARGQGALNEQYF. The CDR3 region has the DNA TGCAGTGCTAGGGGACAGGGGGCATTAAATGAGCAGTACTTC.

The chain combines TRBV4-3 with TRBJ1-2; tentative D call: TRBD1 (6 bases). The germline CDR1 and CDR2 sequences are LGHNA and YSLEER. This CDR3 has 15 amino acids. Trimming cost V 4 bases and J 5 bases, with 17 bases left between them. The CDR3 sequence: CASSPSHRVGYGYTF. The CDR3 DNA reads TGCGCCAGCAGCCCGTCGCACAGGGTCGGGTATGGCTACACCTTC.

V and J are TRBV11-1 and TRBJ2-6; D not certain. Germline V lookup: CDR1 SGHAT, CDR2 FQDESV (reference sequence). The CDR3 loop spans 17 amino acids. V shed 5 bases and J shed 0 bases, with 14 bases lying between them. CDR3 nucleotide sequence: TGTGCCAGCAGCCACTGGGAAGGACCCTCTGGGGCCAACGTCCTGACTTTC. It encodes CASSHWEGPSGANVLTF.